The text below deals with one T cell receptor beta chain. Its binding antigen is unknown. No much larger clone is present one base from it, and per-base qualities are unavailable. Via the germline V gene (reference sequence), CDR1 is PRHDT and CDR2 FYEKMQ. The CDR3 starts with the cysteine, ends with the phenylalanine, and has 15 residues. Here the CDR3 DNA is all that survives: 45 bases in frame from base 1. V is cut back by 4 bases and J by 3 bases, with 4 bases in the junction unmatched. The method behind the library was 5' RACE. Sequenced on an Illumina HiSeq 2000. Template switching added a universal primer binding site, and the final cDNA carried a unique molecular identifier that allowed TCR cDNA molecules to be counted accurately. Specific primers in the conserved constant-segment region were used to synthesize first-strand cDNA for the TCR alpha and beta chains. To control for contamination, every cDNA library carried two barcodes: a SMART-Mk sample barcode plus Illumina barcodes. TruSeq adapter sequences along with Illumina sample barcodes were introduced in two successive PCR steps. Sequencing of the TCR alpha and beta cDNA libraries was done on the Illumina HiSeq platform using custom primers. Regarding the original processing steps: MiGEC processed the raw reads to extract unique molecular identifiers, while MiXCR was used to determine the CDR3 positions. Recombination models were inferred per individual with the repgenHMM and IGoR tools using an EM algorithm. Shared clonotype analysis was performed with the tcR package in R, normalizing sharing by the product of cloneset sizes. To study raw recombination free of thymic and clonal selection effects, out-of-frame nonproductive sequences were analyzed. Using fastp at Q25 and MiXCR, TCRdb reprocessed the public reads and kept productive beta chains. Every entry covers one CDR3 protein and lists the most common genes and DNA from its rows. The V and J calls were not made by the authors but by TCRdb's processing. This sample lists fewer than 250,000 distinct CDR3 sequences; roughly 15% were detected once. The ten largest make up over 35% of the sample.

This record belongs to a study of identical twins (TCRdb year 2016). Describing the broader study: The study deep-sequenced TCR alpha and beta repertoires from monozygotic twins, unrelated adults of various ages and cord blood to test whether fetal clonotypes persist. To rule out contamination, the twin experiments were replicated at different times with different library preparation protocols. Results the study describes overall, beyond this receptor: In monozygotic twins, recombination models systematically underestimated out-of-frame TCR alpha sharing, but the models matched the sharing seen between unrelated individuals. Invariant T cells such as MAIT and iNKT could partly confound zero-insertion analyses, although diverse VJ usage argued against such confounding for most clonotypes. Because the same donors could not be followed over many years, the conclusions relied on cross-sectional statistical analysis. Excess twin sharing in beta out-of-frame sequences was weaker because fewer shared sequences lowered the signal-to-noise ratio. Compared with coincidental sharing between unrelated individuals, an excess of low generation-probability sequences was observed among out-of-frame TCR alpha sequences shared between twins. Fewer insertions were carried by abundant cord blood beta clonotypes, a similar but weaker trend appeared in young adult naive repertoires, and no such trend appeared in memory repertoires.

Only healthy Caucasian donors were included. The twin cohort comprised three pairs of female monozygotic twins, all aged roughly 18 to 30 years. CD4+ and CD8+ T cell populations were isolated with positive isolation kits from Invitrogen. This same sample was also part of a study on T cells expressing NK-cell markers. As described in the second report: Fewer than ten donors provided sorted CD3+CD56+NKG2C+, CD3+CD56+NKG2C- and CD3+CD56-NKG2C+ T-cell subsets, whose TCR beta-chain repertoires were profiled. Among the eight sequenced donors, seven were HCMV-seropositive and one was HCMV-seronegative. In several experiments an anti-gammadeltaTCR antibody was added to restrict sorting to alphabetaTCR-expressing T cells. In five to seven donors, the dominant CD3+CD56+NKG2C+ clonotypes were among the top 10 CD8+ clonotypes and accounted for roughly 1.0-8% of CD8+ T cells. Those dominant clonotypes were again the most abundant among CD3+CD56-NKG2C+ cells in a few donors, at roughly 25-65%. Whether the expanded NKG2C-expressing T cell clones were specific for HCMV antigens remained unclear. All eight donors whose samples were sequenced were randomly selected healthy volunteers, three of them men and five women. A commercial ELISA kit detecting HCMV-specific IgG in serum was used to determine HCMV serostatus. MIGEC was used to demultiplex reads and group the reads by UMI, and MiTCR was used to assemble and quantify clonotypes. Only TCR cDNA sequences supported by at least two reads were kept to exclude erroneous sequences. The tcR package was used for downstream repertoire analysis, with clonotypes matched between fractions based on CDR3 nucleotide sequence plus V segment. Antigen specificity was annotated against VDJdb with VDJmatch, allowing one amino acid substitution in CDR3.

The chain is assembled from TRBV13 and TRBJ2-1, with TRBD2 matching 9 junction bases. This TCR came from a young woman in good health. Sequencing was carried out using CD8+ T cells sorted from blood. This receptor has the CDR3 CASSSGGGDYNEQFF. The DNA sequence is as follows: TGTGCCAGCAGCTCCGGCGGGGGGGACTACAATGAGCAGTTCTTC.